This T cell receptor beta chain was obtained from a study of T cell clones after liver transplantation. Points from the study as a whole: Graft donor-reactive T cells possibly entered the graft instead of undergoing deletion.

As regards this clone: Its antigen is undetermined.

Produced via immunoSEQ multiplex PCR; TCRdb's table is partial and in-frame only. The sample includes 55,000 to 75,000 clones, about 71% of them seen just once. Germline V gives CDR1 MNHEY, CDR2 SVGAGI. This CDR3 is 16 amino acids long. V was shortened by 0 bases and J by 8 bases, with 16 bases between the two germline ends. The source is a human patient who received a liver transplant. Some T cells may possibly be graft donor cells. The genes are TRBV6-5 and TRBJ2-2; weak D call: TRBD2 (5 bases). Here the sequenced sample was CD4+ T cells from blood, taken at the approximately 16-month timepoint. CDR3 bases: TGTGCCAGCAGTTACTCGGCGGGTCCCTTGACAGGGGAGCTGTTTTTT. As protein: CASSYSAGPLTGELFF.